This TCR beta chain was obtained from a study of cytomegalovirus exposure and HLA in healthy donors (dated by TCRdb to 2016 to 2017). For the study in its entirety: According to an earlier analysis of around 600 of the donors, about 190 million T cells yielded 100 million or so unique TCR beta sequences and 276 Gb of sequence data. About 280 gigabases of sequencing data and around 88 million unique TCR sequences made up an early release that covered 500 to 700 HLA-typed donors. The genetic ancestry cluster associated with self-reported Caucasian donors included 81% of the roughly 410 genotyped donors. The study aimed to test whether signatures of past pathogen exposure could be identified by cataloging public T cell receptors. The study profiled the T cell repertoires of under 700 subjects by immunosequencing and related them to cytomegalovirus serostatus. Along with the approximately 670-subject first cohort, a separate validation cohort of over 90 different subjects was used. To predict cytomegalovirus infection status, the study combined high-throughput TCR immunosequencing, statistical association of individual TCRs with disease status, and machine learning. A later analysis re-analyzed previously published TCR beta repertoires from 660 or so donors and added high-resolution HLA genotyping to study TCR occurrence patterns. Rather than using new phenotypic data, the later analysis identified candidate immune exposures from TCR beta sequences and from how often those sequences occurred across donors. In an earlier analysis of roughly 600 of the donors, high-throughput TCR beta sequencing was used to judge whether each TCR beta V gene segment behaved as functional or pseudogenic. Donor age, sex, ethnicity and CMV serostatus were collected together with the repertoire data. In a later genetic analysis, genome-wide SNP genotypes for about 55% of the 666 donors were used, and that subset was treated as a discovery cohort. Every repertoire in the discovery cohort had been generated on one and the same sequencing platform. HLA typing included class I and class II loci at four-digit resolution. Typing coverage varied by locus: 629-630 donors for A, B, C, DRB1 and DQB1; about 520 for DQA1; some 610 for DPA1; approximately 470 for DPB1. Because of strong linkage in the cohort, roughly five DR-DQ haplotypes were treated as single units for association and clustering. Among some 400 genotyped donors of the cohort, an average of roughly 230,000 unique TCR beta nucleotide sequences was sequenced per donor, of which 15% to 20% were non-productive.

Points on this clone: Its cognate antigen has yet to be identified. No much larger clone exists at a distance of one base, and base qualities are not known.

Libraries were built with the immunoSEQ multiplex PCR assay. The multiplex PCR relied on a mix of 60 forward primers for TCR Vbeta segments and 13 reverse primers for TCR Jbeta segments. Amplification of the CDR3 region of rearranged TCR beta genes was performed with a multiplex PCR assay on genomic DNA. On the Illumina HiSeq System, the amplified TCR beta libraries were sequenced as 87-base-pair reads. On the authors' methods: A later analysis tallied 80 million to 95 million unique TCR beta chains across the approximately 670 repertoires, and approximately 9.9 million of those chains were shared by two or more donors. Raw reads were error-corrected and collapsed into unique sequences by a nearest-neighbor algorithm in which closely related sequences were merged to remove PCR and sequencing errors. Alignment of CDR3 sequences to IMGT reference sequences was used to assign V, D and J gene segments. For a sequence to be retained, a match of at least six nucleotides was required to both a V gene segment and a J gene segment. Rearrangements were classified as productive when the CDR3 lacked stop codons and remained in frame with V and J, and all other rearrangements were classified as non-productive. CDR3 was defined according to IMGT convention as the region running from the second conserved V-encoded cysteine to the conserved J-encoded phenylalanine. Sequences without an unambiguous match to a single V gene segment were excluded from the earlier analysis of 450 to 750 of the donors. In an earlier analysis of about 590 of the donors, a V segment was called functional when productive rearrangements were above 56.7%, and segregating when the standard deviation between donors exceeded 5%. To diagnose cytomegalovirus status from the catalog of TCR beta chain sequences, a statistical classification framework was built. In a later analysis, TCR nucleotide sequences were compared against IMGT/GENE-DB human TR gene sequences so that V and J genes could be assigned. Using the TCRdist pipeline, a later analysis assigned CDR3 sequences along with most-parsimonious VDJ recombination scenarios. In a later analysis, each TCR beta chain was defined by its CDR3 amino acid sequence together with its V-gene family, and reads lacking a unique V-gene family were excluded. A later analysis removed several hundred highly shared, low-generation-probability nucleotide sequences to deal with suspected cross-contamination and a sequencing artifact. For each public chain, a later analysis derived a clonal expansion index from normalized ranks of inferred template counts within each repertoire. A later analysis computed generation probabilities with a VDJ recombination model fitted to out-of-frame rearrangements, and checked the results against IGoR. In a later analysis, hypergeometric tests were used to score TCR-TCR, TCR-HLA and TCR-CMV co-occurrence, with a repertoire-size bias correction applied to TCR pairs. A later analysis estimated false discovery rates by permuting HLA or CMV assignments 20 times. In a later analysis, co-occurring TCRs were grouped using DBSCAN, and TCRdist sequence similarity was added for clustering within HLA-allele-positive subsets. Repertoires with fewer than 30,000 or more than 120,000 public chains, plus five repertoires with anomalous nucleotide sharing, were excluded from co-occurrence clustering. The immuneACCESS repertoire file appears here via TCRdb, limited to in-frame rearrangements. These files lack a portion of the clones; in checked studies, under half of the deficit traces to unresolved V genes, and the cause of the others is not known. V and J calls and clone size are copied from that table; D and trimming were computed from the DNA. This sample has about 190,000 clones in its table, and around four fifths of those were observed once. More than 1.5% of the sample belongs to the ten largest clones.

The research as a whole found: Broadly in line with IMGT annotations, most TCR beta V segments showed up in productive rearrangements about 90% or about 30% of the time in an earlier analysis of 587 of the donors. Because HLA typing was unavailable for some donors at each locus, only the typed subset was used in association tests. Roughly uniform sequencing depth across donors was assumed in presence/absence analyses, although this assumption may not hold. The study listed 150 to 200 TCR beta chains as associated with cytomegalovirus. According to a later genetic analysis, donors in an Asian-associated ancestry cluster had fewer N-insertions in productive TCRs than the roughly 670-donor mean. The cohort was sequenced for TCR beta chains only, and without alpha or paired-chain data the features that could be detected were limited. The authors suggested that the approach could potentially be extended to other disease states and immunological phenotypes. According to a later analysis, parvovirus B19, influenza, CMV and Epstein-Barr virus appeared linked to several top co-occurrence clusters. In vitro tests confirmed that three of the cytomegalovirus-associated TCR beta chains recognize cytomegalovirus antigens. A further reported finding was that TCR beta sequences accurately predicted the HLA-A and HLA-B alleles for most subjects in the first cohort. In a later analysis, 15,000 to 20,000 TCR beta sequences were associated with specific HLA alleles at a false discovery rate of 0.05. A cluster of highly shared sequence variants was judged likely to represent a technical artifact of the sequencing pipeline. For the cohort, immune exposure information was limited to CMV serostatus. Some IMGT-functional V segments, including TRBV6-2 and TRBV6-3, could not be told apart with the 87-base-pair reads, so those segments were excluded. An association between a missense DCLRE1C variant and V-gene and J-gene trimming of TCR beta chains was found in a later genetic analysis and replicated in an independent cohort. The earlier analysis of some 540 of the donors excluded some 16 rarely observed V segments, including chromosome 9 orphons, because counts were too low. While some public TCRs were present in many individuals, most TCR sequences turned up only very rarely across donors. Assigning TCR associations to individual alleles was difficult when HLA alleles, especially DR and DQ, strongly co-occurred. According to a later analysis, most CMV-associated TCR beta chains appeared to be HLA-restricted, and the HLA associations seemed to be driven largely by CMV exposure. Cytomegalovirus status was reported to be diagnosed by the classifier with high specificity and sensitivity in both the original and validation cohorts. Correlated functional status among segregating V segments might be attributable to linkage disequilibrium, but an unknown experimental factor could not be ruled out. In a later analysis, TCR association rates were found to vary across HLA loci, with the most associated TCRs seen for DRB1 alleles and the fewest for HLA-C alleles. Compared with equally common non-associated chains, HLA-associated TCR beta chains in a later analysis were more clonally expanded and had lower generation probabilities.

In total, roughly 670 healthy bone marrow donors made up the cohort. At the time of sampling, every cohort member was nominally healthy, though immune exposures that went unrecorded were likely present. The donor tested CMV seropositive and was one of the 289 seropositive cohort members. A peripheral blood sample was collected from each donor, and TCR beta sequencing was performed on peripheral blood mononuclear cells. The Qiagen DNeasy Blood Extraction Kit was used to extract genomic DNA from the blood cell samples. Reading from cysteine to phenylalanine, the CDR3 counts 14 amino acids. The retained sequence is limited to the CDR3, 42 bases, with the frame set at the first base. V drops 3 bases and J drops 4 bases, leaving 12 bases in between. CDR1 and CDR2, looked up from the germline V gene (reference sequence), are MNHEY and SMNVEV.

The clonotype originates from a man in his forties in good health and CMV-seropositive. Sequencing was performed on PBMCs. The rearrangement joined TRBV27 to TRBJ1-1, with TRBD1 tentatively as D gene (6 bases match). The CDR3 protein sequence reads: CASSFLQGSTEAFF. The sequenced DNA is TGTGCCAGCAGTTTCTTACAGGGAAGCACTGAAGCTTTCTTT.